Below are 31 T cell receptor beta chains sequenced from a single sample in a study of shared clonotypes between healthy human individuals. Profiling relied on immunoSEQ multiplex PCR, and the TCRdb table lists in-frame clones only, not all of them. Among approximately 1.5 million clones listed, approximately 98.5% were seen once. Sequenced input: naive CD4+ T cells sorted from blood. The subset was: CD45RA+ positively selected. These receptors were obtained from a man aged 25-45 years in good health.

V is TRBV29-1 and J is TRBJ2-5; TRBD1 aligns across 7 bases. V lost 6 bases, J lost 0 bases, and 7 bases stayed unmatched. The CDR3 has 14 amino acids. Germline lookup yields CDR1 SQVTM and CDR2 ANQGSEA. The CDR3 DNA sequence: TGCAGCGTCCTGACAGGGATCCACCAAGAGACCCAGTACTTC. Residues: CSVLTGIHQETQYF.

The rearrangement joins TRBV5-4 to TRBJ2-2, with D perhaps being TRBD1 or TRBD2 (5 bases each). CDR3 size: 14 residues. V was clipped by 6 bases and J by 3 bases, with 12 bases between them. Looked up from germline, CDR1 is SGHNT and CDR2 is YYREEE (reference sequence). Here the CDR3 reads CASTPGPHTGELFF. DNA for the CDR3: TGTGCCAGCACGCCGGGGCCACACACCGGGGAGCTGTTTTTT. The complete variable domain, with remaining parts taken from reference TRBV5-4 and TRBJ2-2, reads ETGVTQSPTHLIKTRGQQVTLRCSSQSGHNTVSWYQQALGQGPQFIFQYYREEENGRGNFPPRFSGLQFPNYSSELNVNALELDDSALYLCASTPGPHTGELFFGEGSRLTVL.

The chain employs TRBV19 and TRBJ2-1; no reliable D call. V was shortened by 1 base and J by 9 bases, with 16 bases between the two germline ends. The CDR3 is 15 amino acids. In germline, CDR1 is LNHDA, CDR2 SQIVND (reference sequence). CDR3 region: CASSIGGTKGSEQFF. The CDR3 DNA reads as TGTGCCAGTAGTATAGGCGGTACGAAAGGAAGTGAGCAGTTCTTC.

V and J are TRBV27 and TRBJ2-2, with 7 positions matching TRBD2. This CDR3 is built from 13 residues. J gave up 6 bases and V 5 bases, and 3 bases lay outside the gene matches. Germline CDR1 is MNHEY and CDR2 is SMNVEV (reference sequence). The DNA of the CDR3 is TGTGCCAGCAGTAGAGGACTAGCCGGGGAGCTGTTTTTT. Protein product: CASSRGLAGELFF.

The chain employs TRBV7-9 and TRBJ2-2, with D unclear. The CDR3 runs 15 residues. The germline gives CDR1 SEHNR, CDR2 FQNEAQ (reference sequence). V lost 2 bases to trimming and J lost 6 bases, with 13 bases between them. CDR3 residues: CASSLYPNLAGELFF. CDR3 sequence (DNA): TGTGCCAGCAGCTTATACCCGAACTTAGCCGGGGAGCTGTTTTTT.

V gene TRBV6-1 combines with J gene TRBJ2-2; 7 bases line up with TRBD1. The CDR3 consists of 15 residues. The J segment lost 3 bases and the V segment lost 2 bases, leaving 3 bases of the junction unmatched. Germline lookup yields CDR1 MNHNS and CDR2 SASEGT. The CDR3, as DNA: TGTGCCAGCAGTGAATACGGGACAGACACCGGGGAGCTGTTTTTT. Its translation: CASSEYGTDTGELFF.

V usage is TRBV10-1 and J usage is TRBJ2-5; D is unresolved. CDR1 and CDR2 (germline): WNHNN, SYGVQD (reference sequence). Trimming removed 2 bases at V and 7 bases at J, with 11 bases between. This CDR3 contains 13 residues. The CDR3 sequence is CASSEEAIGTQYF. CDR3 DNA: TGCGCCAGCAGTGAGGAGGCCATCGGGACCCAGTACTTC.

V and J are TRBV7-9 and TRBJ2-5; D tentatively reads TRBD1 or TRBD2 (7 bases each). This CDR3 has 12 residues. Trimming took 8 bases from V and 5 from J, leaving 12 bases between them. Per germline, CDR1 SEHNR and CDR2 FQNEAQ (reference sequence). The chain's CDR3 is CASQGGGETQYF. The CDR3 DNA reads TGTGCCAGCCAGGGGGGAGGGGAGACCCAGTACTTC.

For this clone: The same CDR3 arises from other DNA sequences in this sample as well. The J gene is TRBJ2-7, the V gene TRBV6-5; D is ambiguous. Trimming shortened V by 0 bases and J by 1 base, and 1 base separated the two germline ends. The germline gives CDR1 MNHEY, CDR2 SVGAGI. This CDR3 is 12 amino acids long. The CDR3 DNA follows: TGTGCCAGCAGTTACTCGTCCTACGAGCAGTACTTC. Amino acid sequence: CASSYSSYEQYF.

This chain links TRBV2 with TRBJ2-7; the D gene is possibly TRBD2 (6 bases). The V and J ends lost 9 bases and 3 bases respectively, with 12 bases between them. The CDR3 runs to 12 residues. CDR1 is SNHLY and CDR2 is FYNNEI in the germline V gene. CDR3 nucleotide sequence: TGTGCCAGTAGCGGACTGAGCTACGAGCAGTACTTC. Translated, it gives CASSGLSYEQYF.

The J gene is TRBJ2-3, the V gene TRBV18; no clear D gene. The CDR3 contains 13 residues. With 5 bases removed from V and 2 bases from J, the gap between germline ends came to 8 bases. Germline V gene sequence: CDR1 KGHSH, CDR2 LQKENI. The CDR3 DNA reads TGTGCCAGCTCAATGGGGTTCACAGATACGCAGTATTTT. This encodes CASSMGFTDTQYF.

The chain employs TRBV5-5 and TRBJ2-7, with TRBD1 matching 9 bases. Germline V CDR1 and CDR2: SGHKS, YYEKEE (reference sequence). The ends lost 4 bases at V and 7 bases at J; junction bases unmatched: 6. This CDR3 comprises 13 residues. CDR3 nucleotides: TGTGCCAGCAGCCGAGGACAGGGGCGGGAGCAGTACTTC. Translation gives CASSRGQGREQYF.

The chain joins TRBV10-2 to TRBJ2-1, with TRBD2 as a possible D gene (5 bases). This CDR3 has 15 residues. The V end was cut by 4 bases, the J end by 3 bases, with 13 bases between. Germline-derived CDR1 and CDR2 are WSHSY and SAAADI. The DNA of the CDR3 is TGCGCCAGCAGTGGGGCGAGCGGCGACTACAATGAGCAGTTCTTC. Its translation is CASSGASGDYNEQFF.

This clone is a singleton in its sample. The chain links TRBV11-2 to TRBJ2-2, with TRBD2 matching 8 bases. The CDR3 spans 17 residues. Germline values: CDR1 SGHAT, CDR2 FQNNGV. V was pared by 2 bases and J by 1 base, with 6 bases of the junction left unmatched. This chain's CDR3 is CASSLRTSGGNTGELFF. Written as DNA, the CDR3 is TGTGCCAGCAGCTTACGAACTAGCGGAGGGAACACCGGGGAGCTGTTTTTT.

The CDR3 coding sequence is TGTGCCAGCTCACCCCGTGGGGCGGGCAATCAGCCCCAGCATTTT. Its translation: CASSPRGAGNQPQHF. The chain uses TRBV18 and TRBJ1-5; D might be TRBD1 (5 bases). V lost 3 bases, J lost 2 bases, and 11 bases lay in between. The CDR3 covers 15 residues. Germline V gene data show CDR1 as KGHSH and CDR2 as LQKENI.

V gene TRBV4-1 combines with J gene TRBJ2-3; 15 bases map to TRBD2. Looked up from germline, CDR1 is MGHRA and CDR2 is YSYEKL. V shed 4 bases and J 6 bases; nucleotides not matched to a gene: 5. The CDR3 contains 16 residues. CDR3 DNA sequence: TGCGCCAGCAGCCGTGGGACTAGCGGGGGGCCGGATACGCAGTATTTT. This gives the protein CASSRGTSGGPDTQYF.

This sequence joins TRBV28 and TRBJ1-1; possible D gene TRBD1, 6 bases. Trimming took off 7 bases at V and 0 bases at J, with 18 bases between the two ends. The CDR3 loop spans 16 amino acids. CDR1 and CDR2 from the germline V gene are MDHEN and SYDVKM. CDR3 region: CASTRVYRVMNTEAFF. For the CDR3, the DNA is TGTGCCAGCACCCGCGTCTACAGGGTCATGAACACTGAAGCTTTCTTT.

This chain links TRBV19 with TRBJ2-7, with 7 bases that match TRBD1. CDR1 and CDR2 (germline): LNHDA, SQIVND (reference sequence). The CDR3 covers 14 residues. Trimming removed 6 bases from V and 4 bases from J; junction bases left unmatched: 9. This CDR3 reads CASSPTGVRYEQYF. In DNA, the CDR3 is TGTGCCAGTAGCCCTACAGGGGTTAGGTACGAGCAGTACTTC.

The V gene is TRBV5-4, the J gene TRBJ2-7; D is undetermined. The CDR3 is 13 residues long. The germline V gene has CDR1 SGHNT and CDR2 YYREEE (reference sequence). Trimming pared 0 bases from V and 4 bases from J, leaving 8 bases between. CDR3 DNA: TGTGCCAGCAGCTTGGGACACCAGTACGAGCAGTACTTC. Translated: CASSLGHQYEQYF.

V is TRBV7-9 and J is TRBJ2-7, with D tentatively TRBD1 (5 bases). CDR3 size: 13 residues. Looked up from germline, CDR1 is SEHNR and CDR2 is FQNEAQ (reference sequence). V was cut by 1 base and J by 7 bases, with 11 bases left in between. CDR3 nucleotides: TGTGCCAGCAGCTTAGAATTAGGGGCTGAGCAGTACTTC. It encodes CASSLELGAEQYF.

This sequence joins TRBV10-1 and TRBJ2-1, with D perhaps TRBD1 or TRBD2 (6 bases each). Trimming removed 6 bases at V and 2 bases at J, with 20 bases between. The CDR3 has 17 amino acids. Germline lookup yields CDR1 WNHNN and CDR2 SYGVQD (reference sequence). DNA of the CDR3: TGCGCCAGCAGCGAGGGGGAGGAGACTTTCGCCTACAATGAGCAGTTCTTC. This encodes CASSEGEETFAYNEQFF.

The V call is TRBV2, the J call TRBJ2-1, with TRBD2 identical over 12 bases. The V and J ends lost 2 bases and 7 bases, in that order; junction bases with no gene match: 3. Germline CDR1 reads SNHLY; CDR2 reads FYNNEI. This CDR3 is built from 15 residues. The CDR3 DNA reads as TGTGCCAGCAGTGAATCTAGCGGGAGGGTAAATGAGCAGTTCTTC. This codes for CASSESSGRVNEQFF.

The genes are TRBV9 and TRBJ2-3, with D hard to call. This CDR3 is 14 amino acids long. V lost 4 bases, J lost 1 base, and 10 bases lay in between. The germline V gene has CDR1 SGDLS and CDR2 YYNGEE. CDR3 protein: CASSSGLGTDTQYF. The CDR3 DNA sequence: TGTGCCAGCAGCAGTGGGCTAGGCACAGATACGCAGTATTTT.

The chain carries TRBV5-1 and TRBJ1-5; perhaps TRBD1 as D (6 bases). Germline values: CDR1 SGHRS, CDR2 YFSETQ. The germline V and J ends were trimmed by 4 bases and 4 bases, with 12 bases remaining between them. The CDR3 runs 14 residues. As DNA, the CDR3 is TGCGCCAGCAGCGTAGGGACACCTAATCAGCCCCAGCATTTT. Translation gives CASSVGTPNQPQHF.

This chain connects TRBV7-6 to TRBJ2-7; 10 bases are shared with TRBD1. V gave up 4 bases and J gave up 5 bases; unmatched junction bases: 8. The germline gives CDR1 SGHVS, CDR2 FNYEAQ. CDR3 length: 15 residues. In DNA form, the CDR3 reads TGTGCCAGCAGCTCTAGAGACGGGACAGGGGACGAGCAGTACTTC. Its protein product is CASSSRDGTGDEQYF.

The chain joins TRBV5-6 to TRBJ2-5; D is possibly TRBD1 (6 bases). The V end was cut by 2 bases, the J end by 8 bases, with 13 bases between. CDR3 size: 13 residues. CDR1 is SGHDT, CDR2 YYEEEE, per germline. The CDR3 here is CASSLRDTPTQYF. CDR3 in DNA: TGTGCCAGCAGCTTACGGGACACTCCCACCCAGTACTTC.

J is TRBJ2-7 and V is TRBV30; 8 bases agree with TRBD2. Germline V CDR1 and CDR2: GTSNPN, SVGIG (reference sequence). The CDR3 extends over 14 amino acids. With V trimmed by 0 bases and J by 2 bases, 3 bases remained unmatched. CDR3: CAWSVGSGAYEQYF. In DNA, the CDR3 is TGTGCCTGGAGTGTAGGTAGCGGGGCCTACGAGCAGTACTTC.

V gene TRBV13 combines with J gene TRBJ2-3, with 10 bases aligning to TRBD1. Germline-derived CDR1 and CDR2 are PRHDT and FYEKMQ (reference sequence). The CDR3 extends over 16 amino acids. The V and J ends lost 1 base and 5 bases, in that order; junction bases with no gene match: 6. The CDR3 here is CASSLETGGVKDTQYF. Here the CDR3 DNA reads TGTGCCAGCAGCTTAGAGACAGGGGGCGTAAAAGATACGCAGTATTTT. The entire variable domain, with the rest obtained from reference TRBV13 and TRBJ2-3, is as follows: AAGVIQSPRHLIKEKRETATLKCYPIPRHDTVYWYQQGPGQDPQFLISFYEKMQSDKGSIPDRFSAQQFSDYHSELNMSSLELGDSALYFCASSLETGGVKDTQYFGPGTRLTVL.

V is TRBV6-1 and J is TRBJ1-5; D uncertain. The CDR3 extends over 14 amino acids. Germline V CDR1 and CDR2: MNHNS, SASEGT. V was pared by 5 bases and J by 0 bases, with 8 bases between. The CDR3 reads CASSSQASNQPQHF. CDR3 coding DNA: TGTGCCAGCAGTTCCCAGGCTAGCAATCAGCCCCAGCATTTT.

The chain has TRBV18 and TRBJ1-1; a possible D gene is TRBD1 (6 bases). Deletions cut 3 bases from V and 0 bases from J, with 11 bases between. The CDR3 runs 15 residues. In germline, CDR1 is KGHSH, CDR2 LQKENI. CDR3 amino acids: CASSPVQGLNTEAFF. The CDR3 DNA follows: TGTGCCAGCTCACCGGTACAGGGTTTGAACACTGAAGCTTTCTTT. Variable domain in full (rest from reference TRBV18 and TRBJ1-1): NAGVMQNPRHLVRRRGQEARLRCSPMKGHSHVYWYRQLPEEGLKFMVYLQKENIIDESGMPKERFSAEFPKEGPSILRIQQVVRGDSAAYFCASSPVQGLNTEAFFGQGTRLTVV.

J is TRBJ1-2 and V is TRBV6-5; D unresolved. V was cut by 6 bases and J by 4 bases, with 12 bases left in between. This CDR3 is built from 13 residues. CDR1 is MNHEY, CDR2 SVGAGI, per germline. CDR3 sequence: CASRTSATYGYTF. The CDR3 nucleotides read TGTGCCAGCAGGACCTCGGCAACCTATGGCTACACCTTC.